This is a list of T cell receptor beta chains from one sample in a study of blood T cell repertoires in COVID-19. Profiling relied on immunoSEQ multiplex PCR, and the TCRdb table lists in-frame clones only, not all of them. The sample yields 200,000 to 300,000 clones, more than 75% seen once. Source material: peripheral blood. All receptors derive from a woman aged 55-75 years who had recovered from COVID-19. Each CDR3 is given with its conserved first and last residue. Each record gives: D gene, V gene, J gene, clone size, CDR3 DNA, CDR3 protein. The D gene is left open where the match is weak. A row's size may be missing; if present it is once, few, many or a size class.

TRBD1	TRBV11-3	TRBJ2-1	NA	TGTGCCAGCAGCTTAGGTTGGACAGGGAGCAATGAGCAGTTCTTC	CASSLGWTGSNEQFF
TRBD1	TRBV9	TRBJ1-2	NA	TGTGCCAGCAGCGCGCCGGACAGGGGTGACTATGGCTACACCTTC	CASSAPDRGDYGYTF
TRBD2	TRBV3-1/TRBV3-2	TRBJ2-1	NA	TGTGCCAGCAGCCTTGGACTAGCGGGGGGGCCAAGGGATGAGCAGTTCTTC	CASSLGLAGGPRDEQFF
TRBD1	TRBV7-8	TRBJ1-2	NA	TGTGCCAGCAGCCACACAGGGGCGTATGGCTACACCTTC	CASSHTGAYGYTF
TRBD1	TRBV6-5	TRBJ2-5	once	TGTGCCAGCAGGTGGGGACAGGCGCAAGAGACCCAGTACTTC	CASRWGQAQETQYF
TRBD1	TRBV5-4	TRBJ2-2	NA	TGTGCCAGCAGCTCTGACAGGGACACCGGGGAGCTGTTTTTT	CASSSDRDTGELFF
NA	TRBV7-9	TRBJ1-4	NA	TGTGCCAGCAGCCGCCGGGATCCCCCAGGAAAACTGTTTTTT	CASSRRDPPGKLFF
NA	TRBV5-1	TRBJ2-3	NA	TGCGCCAGCAGCTTGGTGGGGACTTCCCCAGATACGCAGTATTTT	CASSLVGTSPDTQYF
TRBD1	TRBV7-7	TRBJ1-6	NA	TGTGCTAGCAGCTTGGTTGGGGACAGACATTCACCCCTCCACTTT	CASSLVGDRHSPLHF
NA	TRBV28	TRBJ2-1	NA	TGTGCCAGCAGCCATCCGGGGAATGAGCAGTTCTTC	CASSHPGNEQFF
NA	TRBV2	TRBJ2-1	once	TGTGCCAGCACCGACACAGCAGACCACAATGAGCAGTTCTTC	CASTDTADHNEQFF
NA	TRBV6-5	TRBJ1-4	NA	TGTGCCAGCAGCCTGGGAGGGTATAATGAAAAACTGTTTTTT	CASSLGGYNEKLFF
NA	TRBV28	TRBJ1-1	NA	TGTGCCAGCAGTTTATGGAGTGTCACTGAAGCTTTCTTT	CASSLWSVTEAFF
NA	TRBV3-1/TRBV3-2	TRBJ1-1	few	TGTGCCAGCAGCCATGGTCCGGGCACTGAAGCTTTCTTT	CASSHGPGTEAFF
NA	TRBV7-6	TRBJ1-1	NA	TGTGCCAGCAGCCGCCCCAGGGGCATGAACACTGAAGCTTTCTTT	CASSRPRGMNTEAFF
TRBD1	TRBV15	TRBJ1-3	NA	TGTGCCACCAGCAGACCAGGACAGGAATTGGCCCCTGGAAACACCATATATTTT	CATSRPGQELAPGNTIYF
TRBD2	TRBV7-2	TRBJ2-1	NA	TGTGCCAGCAGCTTGGTTTTAGCGGGGGCGAAAAATGAGCAGTTCTTC	CASSLVLAGAKNEQFF
NA	TRBV5-5	TRBJ1-6	few	TGTGCCAGCAGCTTGGGTCAGTCGAATTCACCCCTCCACTTT	CASSLGQSNSPLHF
NA	TRBV7-3	TRBJ1-2	NA	TGTGCCAGCAGCTTAAAGGCGGGGTTTAAGGGCGATGGCTACACCTTC	CASSLKAGFKGDGYTF
NA	TRBV5-6	TRBJ2-1	NA	TGTGCCAGCAGCCCAGGGACTTACAATGAGCAGTTCTTC	CASSPGTYNEQFF
TRBD2	TRBV3-1/TRBV3-2	TRBJ2-1	NA	TGTGCCAGCAGGCGTACTAGCGGGGGAAACAATGAGCAGTTCTTC	CASRRTSGGNNEQFF
NA	TRBV7-3	TRBJ2-3	NA	TGTGCCAGCAGCTTAGACAAGGTTAGCACAGATACGCAGTATTTT	CASSLDKVSTDTQYF